This T cell receptor beta chain was identified in a study of T cell repertoires in cytomegalovirus infection. Study-level points and caveats: What dominated the ex vivo response were HLA-C-restricted CMV-specific TCR beta clonotypes.

TCRdb fed the reads into MiXCR, producing one record per CDR3 protein. Of 450,000 to 650,000 distinct CDR3 sequences in the sample, about 39% were seen once. To note about this clonotype: Its target is not known.

Unmatched junction bases numbered 17, after V lost 5 bases and J lost 6 bases. CDR3 length: 18 amino acids. The V gene's germline CDR1 is SEHNR and CDR2 FQNEAQ (reference sequence). The specimen was cultured PBMCs, collected from culture after CMV antigen stimulation. V and J are TRBV7-9 and TRBJ2-1; TRBD2 matches 9 bases. The receptor was derived from a human donor in good health (CMV status not recorded). Some clones in this sample may be carry-over from other donors' samples. The CDR3 spells CASSPLFGGGASVNEQFF. In DNA form, the CDR3 reads TGTGCCAGCAGCCCGCTGTTTGGCGGGGGGGCTAGCGTCAATGAGCAGTTCTTC.